The 2 T cell receptor beta chains below were found in one sample sequenced in a study of blood T cell repertoires in COVID-19. Assay: immunoSEQ multiplex PCR; the TCRdb copy retains only in-frame clones and omits some. The table shows 88,000 or so clones, with around four fifths occurring only once. The sample consisted of peripheral blood. Receptors were obtained from a human donor in a cohort sampled during active COVID-19.

This chain connects TRBV7-2 to TRBJ1-2, with 7 positions matching TRBD1. The ends lost 5 bases at V and 2 bases at J; junction bases unmatched: 2. CDR1 is SGHTA, CDR2 FQGNSA, per germline. CDR3 length: 13 amino acids. The chain's CDR3 is CASSPGQNYGYTF. The CDR3 DNA follows: TGTGCCAGCAGCCCGGGACAGAACTATGGCTACACCTTC.

The rearrangement uses TRBV28 and TRBJ2-1, with 7 bases fitting TRBD2. Germline loops: CDR1 MDHEN, CDR2 SYDVKM. The V segment lost 3 bases and the J segment 7 bases; nucleotides outside the gene matches: 6. CDR3 length equals 14 residues. The chain's CDR3 is CASSLAGEVNEQFF. CDR3 in DNA: TGTGCCAGCAGTTTGGCGGGAGAGGTGAATGAGCAGTTCTTC.